The 17 T cell receptor beta chains presented below share a single source sample, sequenced in a study of spatial heterogeneity in lung cancer. TCRdb re-derived calls from the 5' RACE reads in MiXCR, one entry per CDR3 protein. This table has 20,000 or so distinct CDR3 sequences, 9% to 10% appearing once. Time point denoted: blood at routine non-recurrence follow-up after resection. Sequences were derived from PBMCs, sampled at follow-up. The receptors stem from a female donor with early-stage non-small cell lung cancer.

This clonotype was counted only a few times. The V and J genes are TRBV20-1 and TRBJ2-7; no definite D call. Germline V lookup: CDR1 DFQATT, CDR2 SNEGSKA (reference sequence). The ends were cut back, 0 bases at V and 7 bases at J, with 13 bases in the middle. The CDR3 totals 13 residues. The CDR3 spells CSARDPRKKEQYF. CDR3 in DNA: TGCAGTGCTAGAGATCCGAGGAAGAAAGAGCAGTACTTC.

The table lists this clonotype with many counts. This rearrangement joins TRBV3-1 to TRBJ2-3, with D maybe TRBD1 (5 bases). This CDR3 region has 14 residues. Trimming pared 4 bases from V and 2 bases from J, leaving 10 bases between. Germline V gene lookup returns CDR1 LGHDT and CDR2 YNNKEL (reference sequence). CDR3 coding DNA: TGTGCCAGCAGCCTTCAGGGATACACAGATACGCAGTATTTT. As protein: CASSLQGYTDTQYF.

This clonotype was seen ten or more times. The chain combines TRBV7-2 with TRBJ2-3; D is unresolved. Germline V lookup: CDR1 SGHTA, CDR2 FQGNSA. Trimming removed 5 bases from V and 2 bases from J, with 5 bases in between. The CDR3 has 12 residues. In DNA, the CDR3 is TGTGCCAGCAGCACCTACACAGATACGCAGTATTTT. This translates into CASSTYTDTQYF.

This clonotype occurred many times. The chain joins TRBV7-2 to TRBJ2-5, with D possibly matching TRBD2 (7 bases). The CDR3 length is 14 residues. V dropped 4 bases and J dropped 3 bases, with 12 bases sitting between them. Germline loops: CDR1 SGHTA, CDR2 FQGNSA. This CDR3 reads CASSSGGGEETQYF. In DNA, the CDR3 is TGTGCCAGCAGCTCGGGGGGCGGAGAAGAGACCCAGTACTTC.

In its sample, this clonotype was seen many times. V usage is TRBV20-1 and J usage is TRBJ2-6; 9 bases fit TRBD1. The germline gives CDR1 DFQATT, CDR2 SNEGSKA (reference sequence). The CDR3 has 20 residues. J gave up 0 bases and V 3 bases, and 15 bases lay outside the gene matches. The CDR3 is CSASALWGTGGDSGANVLTF. The CDR3 nucleotides are TGCAGTGCTAGTGCTTTATGGGGCACAGGGGGCGACTCTGGGGCCAACGTCCTGACTTTC.

CDR3 protein: CASSPGTAGGYTF. CDR3 in DNA: TGTGCCAGCAGTCCAGGGACAGCGGGTGGCTACACCTTC. This chain connects TRBV27 to TRBJ1-2, with 7 bases identical to TRBD1. Germline V gene sequence: CDR1 MNHEY, CDR2 SMNVEV (reference sequence). The trim removed 5 bases at V and 7 bases at J, leaving 7 bases unmatched. CDR3 length equals 13 residues.

This clonotype was seen at least ten times. The chain is built from TRBV30 and TRBJ2-6; D possibly corresponds to TRBD2 (6 bases). Trimming shortened V by 3 bases and J by 1 base, and 10 bases separated the two germline ends. CDR1 is GTSNPN and CDR2 is SVGIG in the germline V gene (reference sequence). This CDR3 is 15 amino acids long. The CDR3 loop reads CAWSRESSGANVLTF. The CDR3 nucleotides read TGTGCCTGGAGCCGGGAGTCGTCTGGGGCCAACGTCCTGACTTTC.

This clonotype has just a few counts. The rearrangement joins TRBV2 to TRBJ2-2, with D hard to call. V was cut by 2 bases and J by 0 bases, with 10 bases left in between. CDR3 length: 16 residues. Germline CDR1 is SNHLY and CDR2 is FYNNEI. CDR3 amino acids: CASSELKQTNTGELFF. CDR3 bases: TGTGCCAGCAGTGAATTGAAGCAAACGAACACCGGGGAGCTGTTTTTT. Filled out from reference TRBV2 and TRBJ2-2, the complete variable domain reads EPEVTQTPSHQVTQMGQEVILRCVPISNHLYFYWYRQILGQKVEFLVSFYNNEISEKSEIFDDQFSVERPDGSNFTLKIRSTKLEDSAMYFCASSELKQTNTGELFFGEGSRLTVL.

This clonotype was detected ten times or more. The CDR3 DNA follows: TGTGCCAGCAGCTCCCCCCAAGGGGACAGCCGCCCCTTTGAAGCTTTCTTT. Translating gives CASSSPQGDSRPFEAFF. This chain joins TRBV13 and TRBJ1-1, with 7 bases matching TRBD1. V gave up 4 bases and J gave up 7 bases; unmatched junction bases: 18. Per the germline V gene, CDR1 is PRHDT and CDR2 is FYEKMQ (reference sequence). This CDR3 comprises 17 residues. Based on the CDR3 plus reference TRBV13 and TRBJ1-1, the full variable domain is AAGVIQSPRHLIKEKRETATLKCYPIPRHDTVYWYQQGPGQDPQFLISFYEKMQSDKGSIPDRFSAQQFSDYHSELNMSSLELGDSALYFCASSSPQGDSRPFEAFFGQGTRLTVV.

By sample share, this clonotype is medium-sized (0.01 to 0.1%). This sequence joins TRBV9 and TRBJ1-1; 11 nucleotides agree with TRBD1. CDR1 and CDR2 from the germline V gene are SGDLS and YYNGEE. The CDR3 is 16 amino acids. V was pared by 0 bases and J by 3 bases, with 4 bases of the junction left unmatched. CDR3 amino acids: CASSVGDRGRDTEAFF. CDR3 nucleotide sequence: TGTGCCAGCAGCGTAGGGGACAGGGGGAGGGACACTGAAGCTTTCTTT.

This clonotype was counted ten times or more. DNA of the CDR3: TGCGCCAGCAGCCCGCGAGGCAGGAGCTCCTACGAGCAGTACTTC. The encoded protein is CASSPRGRSSYEQYF. This chain links TRBV5-1 with TRBJ2-7; no firm D call. Germline CDR1 SGHRS, CDR2 YFSETQ. V was trimmed by 4 bases and J by 0 bases, leaving 14 bases between them. The CDR3 is 15 residues long.

This clonotype occurred many times. V and J are TRBV12-3 or TRBV12-4 and TRBJ1-2, with TRBD1 matching over 8 bases. The V segment lost 3 bases and the J segment 7 bases; nucleotides outside the gene matches: 7. CDR3 size: 14 residues. The CDR3 DNA reads TGTGCCAGCAGTTTCTGGCAGGGGGCAGCTGGCTACACCTTC. Translating gives CASSFWQGAAGYTF.

In its sample, this clonotype was seen many times. The chain couples TRBV5-6 to TRBJ2-4; 7 nucleotides match TRBD2. This CDR3 is built from 15 residues. Germline CDR1 reads SGHDT; CDR2 reads YYEEEE. V shed 4 bases and J 8 bases; nucleotides not matched to a gene: 12. The CDR3 region is CASSPSGTMVDIQYF. CDR3 in DNA: TGTGCCAGCAGCCCCTCCGGGACTATGGTAGACATTCAGTACTTC.

The chain uses TRBV18 and TRBJ2-7; no clear D. The CDR3 totals 15 residues. The V end lost 0 bases, the J end lost 0 bases, and 9 bases lay between the germline ends. Germline CDR1 KGHSH, CDR2 LQKENI. The CDR3 bases are TGTGCCAGCTCACCACCGGCACGGACCTCCTACGAGCAGTACTTC. This translates into CASSPPARTSYEQYF.

This clonotype has more than one count but fewer than ten. The chain uses TRBV5-4 and TRBJ2-5; D is uncertain. Germline CDR1 SGHNT, CDR2 YYREEE (reference sequence). The ends were cut back, 0 bases at V and 2 bases at J, with 8 bases in the middle. This CDR3 spans 14 amino acids. DNA of the CDR3: TGTGCCAGCAGCTTGGGGCTTGAGCAAGAGACCCAGTACTTC. Its protein product is CASSLGLEQETQYF.

This clonotype was counted many times. The chain uses TRBV10-3 and TRBJ1-6; 10 bases map to TRBD1. The CDR3 contains 14 residues. The germline V gene encodes CDR1 ENHRY and CDR2 SYGVKD. V lost 6 bases and J lost 9; bases outside the gene matches: 5. The CDR3 loop reads CAIRPGTGVSPLHF. CDR3 coding DNA: TGTGCCATCAGACCCGGGACAGGGGTTTCACCCCTCCACTTT.

The chain joins TRBV11-2 to TRBJ1-5; D unclear. Trimming removed 5 bases at V and 4 bases at J, with 15 bases between. CDR3 length: 15 amino acids. Germline loops: CDR1 SGHAT, CDR2 FQNNGV. The CDR3 is CASSEGHQPNQPQHF. The CDR3 coding sequence is TGTGCCAGCAGCGAGGGCCATCAGCCAAATCAGCCCCAGCATTTT.